This TCR beta chain appears in the sequencing data of a study of blood T cells in healthy people across ages. General study results and limits: Per million T cells, TCR beta diversity dropped about linearly as age rose.

Primed by a sample-barcoded 5' primer and a J-beta primer mix, a second PCR proceeded for roughly 7 to 12 cycles. TCRdb analysed the 5' RACE reads with MiXCR anew, one entry per CDR3 protein. The top ten clones hold 20% to 25% of a sample with approximately 2,000,000 distinct CDR3 sequences, roughly two fifths of them seen once. The CDR3 spans 16 residues. The V and J ends lost 2 bases and 2 bases, in that order; junction bases with no gene match: 6. CDR1 LGHNA and CDR2 YNFKEQ come from the germline V gene. Note on this clonotype: The antigen remains unidentified.

The sample providers were healthy Caucasian people from Russia, aged about 6 to 95. The rearrangement joins TRBV4-2 to TRBJ2-5, with 9 bases identical to TRBD2. The TCR originated in a human donor in good health. The specimen was blood. In DNA form, the CDR3 reads TGTGCCAGCAGCCAATCCCTAGCGGGGTTTCAAGAGACCCAGTACTTC. Translated: CASSQSLAGFQETQYF.